This TCR beta chain appears in the sequencing data of a study of blood T cell repertoires in COVID-19. Clones were sequenced by immunoSEQ multiplex PCR, and TCRdb holds only the in-frame ones, with some missing. This sample has some 160,000 clones, with 70% to 90% found just once. This CDR3 has 15 amino acids. The V gene's germline CDR1 is KGHSH and CDR2 LQKENI. V shed 0 bases and J shed 8 bases, with 11 bases lying between them. The receptor comes from an elderly woman with COVID-19, enrolled during active disease. Sequenced: peripheral blood. The chain combines TRBV18 with TRBJ1-6, with D perhaps matching TRBD1 (6 bases). CDR3 region: CASSPPGQGDSPLHF. CDR3 nucleotide sequence: TGTGCCAGCTCACCACCGGGACAAGGAGATTCACCCCTCCACTTT.